The text below deals with one TCR beta chain. Its antigen is not known. Among all donors, each was a healthy Caucasian. The cDNA had a unique molecular identifier and a template-switch universal primer site. One entry per CDR3 protein, called by TCRdb with MiXCR from the 5' RACE reads. The table shows 240,000 or so distinct CDR3 sequences, with roughly an eighth occurring only once. The data belong to a study of identical twins. Study results and caveats: There were fewer insertions in abundant cord blood beta clonotypes, but memory repertoires showed no such pattern.

Germline CDR1 and CDR2: SGHAT and FQDESV (reference sequence). The germline V and J ends were trimmed by 2 bases and 7 bases, with 12 bases remaining between them. This CDR3 is built from 15 residues. The data also belong to a second study, concerning yellow fever vaccine responses in identical twins.

The sequence was collected from a woman aged 18-35 years in good health. The chain joins TRBV11-1 to TRBJ1-6; tentative D call: TRBD1 (6 bases). The sample consisted of memory (CD45RO+) T cells sorted from blood. CDR3 nucleotides: TGTGCCAGCAGCTTACTTACAGGGAACAATTCACCCCTCCACTTT. It translates to CASSLLTGNNSPLHF.